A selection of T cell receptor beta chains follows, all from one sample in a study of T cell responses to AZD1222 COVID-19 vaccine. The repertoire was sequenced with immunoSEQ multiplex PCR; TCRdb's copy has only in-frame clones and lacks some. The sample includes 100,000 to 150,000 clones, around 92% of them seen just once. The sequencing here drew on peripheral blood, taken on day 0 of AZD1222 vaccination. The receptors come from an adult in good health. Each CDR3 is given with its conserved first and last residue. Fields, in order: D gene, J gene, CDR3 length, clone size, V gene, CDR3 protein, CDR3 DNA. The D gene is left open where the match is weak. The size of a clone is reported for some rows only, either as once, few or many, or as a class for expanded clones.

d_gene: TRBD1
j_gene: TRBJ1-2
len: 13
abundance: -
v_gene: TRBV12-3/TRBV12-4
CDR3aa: CASSLGTGRSYTF
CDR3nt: TGTGCCAGCAGTCTCGGGACAGGGAGAAGCTACACCTTC

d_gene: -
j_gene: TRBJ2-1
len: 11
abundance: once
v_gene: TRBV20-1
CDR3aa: CSAPTYNEQFF
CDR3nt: TGCAGTGCACCAACCTACAATGAGCAGTTCTTC

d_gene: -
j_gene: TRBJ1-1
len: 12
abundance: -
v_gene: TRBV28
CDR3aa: CASSFGNTEAFF
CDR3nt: TGTGCCAGCAGTTTCGGGAACACTGAAGCTTTCTTT

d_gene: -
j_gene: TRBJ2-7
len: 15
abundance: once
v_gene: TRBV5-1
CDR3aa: CASSLADWSSYEQYF
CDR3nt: TGCGCCAGCAGCTTGGCAGACTGGAGCTCCTACGAGCAGTACTTC

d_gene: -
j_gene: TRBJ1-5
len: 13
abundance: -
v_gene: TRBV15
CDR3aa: CATTRGGNQPQHF
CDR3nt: TGTGCCACCACCAGGGGCGGCAATCAGCCCCAGCATTTT

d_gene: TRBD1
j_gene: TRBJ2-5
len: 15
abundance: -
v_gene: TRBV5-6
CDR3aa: CASSLRTGGGETQYF
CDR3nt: TGTGCCAGCAGCTTGAGGACAGGGGGCGGTGAGACCCAGTACTTC

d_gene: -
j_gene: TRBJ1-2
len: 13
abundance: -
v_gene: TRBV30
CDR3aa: CAWTPTTQTGYTF
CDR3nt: TGTGCCTGGACCCCTACGACACAAACTGGCTACACCTTC

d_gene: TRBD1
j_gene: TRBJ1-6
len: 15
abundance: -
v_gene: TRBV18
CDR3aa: CASSTDRVGNSPLHF
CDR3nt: TGTGCCAGCTCAACGGACAGGGTTGGAAATTCACCCCTCCACTTT

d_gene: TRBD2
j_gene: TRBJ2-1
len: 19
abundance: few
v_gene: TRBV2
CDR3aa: CASLRGGVAGSHSYNEQFF
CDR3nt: TGTGCCAGCTTGCGGGGGGGTGTAGCGGGGAGCCACTCCTACAATGAGCAGTTCTTC

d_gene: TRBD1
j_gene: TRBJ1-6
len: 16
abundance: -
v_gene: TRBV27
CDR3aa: CASSSAPGQGLSPLHF
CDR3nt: TGTGCCAGCAGTTCCGCGCCGGGACAGGGTCTTTCACCCCTCCACTTT

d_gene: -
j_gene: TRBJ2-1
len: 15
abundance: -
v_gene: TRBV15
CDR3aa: CATSSPWIRDTEQFF
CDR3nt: TGTGCCACCAGCAGCCCGTGGATCCGGGACACTGAGCAGTTCTTC

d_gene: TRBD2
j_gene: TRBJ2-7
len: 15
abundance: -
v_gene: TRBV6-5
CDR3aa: CASRNRGSGSDEQYF
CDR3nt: TGTGCCAGCAGAAACAGGGGTAGCGGGAGTGACGAGCAGTACTTC

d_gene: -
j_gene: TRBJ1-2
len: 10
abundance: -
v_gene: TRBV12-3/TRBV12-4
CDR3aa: CASSLNGYTF
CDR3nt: TGTGCCAGCAGTTTAAACGGCTACACCTTC

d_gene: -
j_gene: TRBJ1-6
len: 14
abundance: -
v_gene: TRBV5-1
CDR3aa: CASSLGQTDSPLHF
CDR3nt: TGCGCCAGCAGCTTGGGTCAGACGGATTCACCCCTCCACTTT

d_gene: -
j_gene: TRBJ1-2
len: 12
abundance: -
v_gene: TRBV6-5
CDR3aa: CASKTGYYGGTF
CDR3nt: TGTGCCAGCAAAACAGGGTACTATGGAGGGACCTTC

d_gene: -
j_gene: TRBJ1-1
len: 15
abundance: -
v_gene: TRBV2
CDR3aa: CASSFEGRMNTEAFF
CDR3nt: TGTGCCAGCAGTTTCGAGGGACGTATGAACACTGAAGCTTTCTTT

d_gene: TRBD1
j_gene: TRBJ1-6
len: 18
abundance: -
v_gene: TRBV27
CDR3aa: CASSPVLGTGGYNSPLHF
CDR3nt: TGTGCCAGCAGTCCCGTCTTGGGGACAGGGGGTTATAATTCACCCCTCCACTTT

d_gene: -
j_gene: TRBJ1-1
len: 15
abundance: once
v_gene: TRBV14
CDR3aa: CASSRRGQANTEAFF
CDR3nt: TGTGCCAGCAGCCGTCGAGGCCAGGCGAACACTGAAGCTTTCTTT

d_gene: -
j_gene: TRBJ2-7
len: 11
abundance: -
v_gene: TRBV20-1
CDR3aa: CSAPLVAEQYF
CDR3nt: TGCAGTGCCCCCCTCGTGGCCGAGCAGTACTTC

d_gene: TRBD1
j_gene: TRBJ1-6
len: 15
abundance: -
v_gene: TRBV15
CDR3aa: CATSSGQGYNSPLHF
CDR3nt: TGTGCCACCAGCAGCGGACAGGGTTATAATTCACCCCTCCACTTT

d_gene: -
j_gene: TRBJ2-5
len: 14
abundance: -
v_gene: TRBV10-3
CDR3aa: CAIRGTPNQETQYF
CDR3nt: TGTGCCATCAGGGGAACGCCCAACCAAGAGACCCAGTACTTC

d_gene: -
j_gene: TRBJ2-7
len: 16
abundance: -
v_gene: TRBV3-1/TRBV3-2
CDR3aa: CASSQGPYGGSYEQYF
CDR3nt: TGTGCCAGCAGCCAAGGACCATACGGGGGTTCCTACGAGCAGTACTTC

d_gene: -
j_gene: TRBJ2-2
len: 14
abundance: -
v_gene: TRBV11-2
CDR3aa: CASSLASHTGELFF
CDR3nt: TGTGCCAGCAGCTTAGCCAGTCACACCGGGGAGCTGTTTTTT

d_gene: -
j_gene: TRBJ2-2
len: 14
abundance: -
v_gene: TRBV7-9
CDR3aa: CASEGGMGTGELFF
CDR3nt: TGTGCCAGTGAGGGGGGCATGGGCACCGGGGAGCTGTTTTTT

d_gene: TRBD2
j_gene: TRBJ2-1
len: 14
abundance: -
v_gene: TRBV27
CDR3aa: CASSLALADNEQFF
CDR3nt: TGTGCCAGCAGTTTAGCCCTAGCGGACAATGAGCAGTTCTTC

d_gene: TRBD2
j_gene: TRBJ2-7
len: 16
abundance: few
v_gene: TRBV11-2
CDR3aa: CASSPPGGRARHEQYF
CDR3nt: TGTGCCAGCAGCCCCCCGGGTGGGAGGGCCCGTCACGAGCAGTACTTC

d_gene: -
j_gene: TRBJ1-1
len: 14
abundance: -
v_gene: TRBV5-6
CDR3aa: CASSPGRKNTEAFF
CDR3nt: TGTGCCAGCAGCCCCGGACGGAAGAACACTGAAGCTTTCTTT

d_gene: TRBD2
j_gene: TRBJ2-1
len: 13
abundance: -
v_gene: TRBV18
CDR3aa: CASSPGLAGERFF
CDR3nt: TGTGCCAGCTCACCGGGACTAGCGGGAGAACGGTTCTTC